These 31 T cell receptor beta chains were all obtained from the same sample, sequenced in a study of blood T cell repertoires in COVID-19. Only in-frame clones appear in the TCRdb table, and some are missing; sequencing was by immunoSEQ multiplex PCR. The sample holds 25,000 to 30,000 clones; roughly 70% are singletons and the top ten take over 20%. The specimen sequenced was peripheral blood. These TCRs come from a boy younger than 10 with active or convalescent COVID-19.

The CDR3 nucleotides read TGTGCCAGCTCACCAAGATTCGGGTTCGATGAAAAACTGTTTTTT. This gives the protein CASSPRFGFDEKLFF. The chain is built from TRBV18 and TRBJ1-4; D gene unclear. Trimming shortened V by 2 bases and J by 6 bases, and 13 bases separated the two germline ends. Per germline, CDR1 KGHSH and CDR2 LQKENI. The CDR3 runs 15 residues.

The table lists this clone with a count of one. The chain uses TRBV6-5 and TRBJ2-7; 8 nucleotides match TRBD1. The trim removed 8 bases at V and 0 bases at J, leaving 6 bases unmatched. The CDR3 loop spans 14 amino acids. From germline, CDR1 is MNHEY and CDR2 SVGAGI. CDR3 loop: CASPGQVSSYEQYV. In nucleotides, the CDR3 is TGTGCCAGCCCGGGACAGGTCAGCTCCTACGAGCAGTACGTC.

This chain connects TRBV28 to TRBJ2-7; 8 bases are a match to TRBD1. CDR1 is MDHEN and CDR2 is SYDVKM in the germline V gene. V lost 8 bases and J lost 0; bases outside the gene matches: 12. This CDR3 comprises 16 residues. This CDR3 is CASSPVRDRYSYEQYV. The CDR3 nucleotides are TGTGCCAGCTCCCCGGTCCGGGACAGGTACTCCTACGAGCAGTACGTC.

This clone has a handful of counts. The chain has TRBV19 and TRBJ2-1; 12 bases agree with TRBD2. Looked up from germline, CDR1 is LNHDA and CDR2 is SQIVND (reference sequence). Unmatched junction bases numbered 8, after V lost 6 bases and J lost 8 bases. The CDR3 length is 15 residues. The chain's CDR3 is CASSPLAGGGDEQFF. In nucleotides, the CDR3 is TGTGCCAGTAGCCCACTAGCGGGAGGTGGAGATGAGCAGTTCTTC.

This chain uses TRBV19 with TRBJ1-5, with D unclear. From germline, CDR1 is LNHDA and CDR2 SQIVND (reference sequence). The CDR3 is made up of 14 amino acids. Trimming left V 11 bases short and J 2 bases short, with 16 bases between. The CDR3: CAARRQRGNQPQHF. The DNA of the CDR3 is TGTGCCGCCAGACGGCAGCGGGGCAATCAGCCCCAGCATTTT.

The chain has TRBV4-3 and TRBJ2-3; 8 nucleotides align to TRBD2. The CDR3 contains 16 residues. The germline CDR1 and CDR2 sequences are LGHNA and YSLEER. Trimming cost V 1 base and J 6 bases; bases outside gene matches: 9. The CDR3 is CASSQGTSFGHDTQYF. Written as DNA, the CDR3 is TGCGCCAGCAGCCAAGGGACTAGCTTTGGACACGATACGCAGTATTTT.

The V and J genes are TRBV5-1 and TRBJ2-5; no firm D call. The V end lost 1 base, the J end lost 5 bases, and 12 bases lay between the germline ends. In germline, CDR1 is SGHRS, CDR2 YFSETQ. The CDR3 runs 14 residues. The CDR3 spells CASSLRGPPETQYF. CDR3 sequence (DNA): TGCGCCAGCAGCTTGAGAGGCCCGCCGGAGACCCAGTACTTC.

The V and J genes are TRBV24-1 and TRBJ2-5; 7 positions agree with TRBD1. Trimming at V came to 1 base and at J to 3 bases, leaving 7 bases not matched to a gene. Germline lookup yields CDR1 KGHDR and CDR2 SFDVKD. The CDR3 sequence is 16 residues long. The CDR3 DNA reads as TGTGCCACCAGTGATTTCATCGCCGGGACAGAAGAGACCCAGTACTTC. As protein: CATSDFIAGTEETQYF.

V is TRBV28 and J is TRBJ2-7; D remains ambiguous. V was cut by 4 bases and J by 0 bases, with 13 bases left in between. Germline V gene sequence: CDR1 MDHEN, CDR2 SYDVKM. The CDR3 contains 15 residues. The DNA for the CDR3 is TGTGCCAGCAGTTCCCCTCCTGAGAGCTCCTACGAGCAGTACTTC. This translates into CASSSPPESSYEQYF.

The CDR3: CASSGGYRGTEAFF. The CDR3 DNA sequence: TGTGCCAGCAGTGGGGGTTACAGGGGGACTGAAGCTTTCTTT. J is TRBJ1-1 and V is TRBV2, with TRBD1 matching over 8 bases. Germline assignment: CDR1 SNHLY and CDR2 FYNNEI. V trimming: 4 bases; J trimming: 5 bases; junction bases outside the gene matches: 6. CDR3 length: 14 amino acids.

This clone was seen a handful of times. This chain connects TRBV14 to TRBJ2-1; 10 bases fit TRBD1. V shed 4 bases and J 5 bases; nucleotides not matched to a gene: 5. The CDR3 extends over 15 amino acids. Germline V gene data show CDR1 as SGHDN and CDR2 as FVKESK. CDR3: CASSPTGGRHNEQFF. For the CDR3, the DNA is TGTGCCAGCAGCCCGACAGGGGGCCGCCACAATGAGCAGTTCTTC.

This clone showed up just a few times. This sequence joins TRBV6-2 or TRBV6-3 and TRBJ2-1; TRBD2 matches 9 bases. J lost 15 bases, V lost 2 bases, and 11 bases had no gene match. Germline V gene data show CDR1 as MNHEY and CDR2 as SVGEGT. This CDR3 spans 14 amino acids. The CDR3 loop reads CASSYESEASGAFF. CDR3 sequence (DNA): TGTGCCAGCAGTTACGAATCCGAGGCTAGCGGGGCGTTCTTC.

The chain links TRBV3-1 (or the pseudogene TRBV3-2) to TRBJ1-1; D is unclear. Trimming shortened V by 6 bases and J by 6 bases, and 14 bases separated the two germline ends. The germline V gene encodes CDR1 LGHDT and CDR2 YNNKEL (reference sequence). The CDR3 totals 13 residues. Here the CDR3 reads CASRPPGSPEAFF. CDR3 DNA: TGTGCCAGCAGGCCTCCGGGGTCCCCTGAAGCTTTCTTT.

The V call is TRBV28, the J call TRBJ2-1; D remains ambiguous. V was shortened by 2 bases and J by 4 bases, with 9 bases between the two germline ends. There are 14 residues in the CDR3. Germline V gene data show CDR1 as MDHEN and CDR2 as SYDVKM. The CDR3 region is CASSLPSGYNEQFF. In DNA, the CDR3 is TGTGCCAGCAGTTTACCTAGTGGATACAATGAGCAGTTCTTC.

The genes are TRBV4-1 and TRBJ2-5; D call uncertain. Trimming removed 2 bases from V and 10 bases from J, with 14 bases in between. Looked up from germline, CDR1 is MGHRA and CDR2 is YSYEKL. This CDR3 is built from 13 residues. CDR3 region: CASSQYHSGGQYF. The CDR3 coding sequence is TGCGCCAGCAGCCAATATCACTCTGGTGGCCAGTACTTC.

The chain joins TRBV11-2 to TRBJ1-2, with D tentatively TRBD1 (5 bases). Germline V CDR1 and CDR2: SGHAT, FQNNGV. V lost 5 bases and J lost 6, with 19 bases in between. The CDR3 has 15 residues. The CDR3 coding sequence is TGTGCCAGCAGCCCTCGTCGGGGGGTCGTCCATGGCTACACCTTC. It yields the protein CASSPRRGVVHGYTF.

V gene TRBV10-3 combines with J gene TRBJ2-6; the D gene is possibly TRBD2 (6 bases). Trimming stripped 6 bases from V and 0 bases from J, with 15 bases between. This CDR3 has 17 amino acids. Germline V CDR1 and CDR2: ENHRY, SYGVKD. CDR3 region: CAISPGTGTSGANVLTF. CDR3 sequence (DNA): TGTGCCATCAGCCCCGGGACTGGCACCTCTGGGGCCAACGTCCTGACTTTC.

The chain is built from TRBV6-6 and TRBJ2-7; no clear D gene. Per germline, CDR1 MNHNY and CDR2 SVGAGI (reference sequence). The CDR3 totals 15 residues. V lost 2 bases and J lost 6, with 17 bases in between. The CDR3 here is CASSYPFRRTGEQYF. The CDR3 DNA is TGTGCCAGCAGTTACCCCTTTCGACGTACGGGCGAGCAGTACTTC.

This clone turned up a few times. The chain is built from TRBV11-2 and TRBJ2-2; tentatively, D is TRBD1 (6 bases). This CDR3 has 16 residues. Germline assignment: CDR1 SGHAT and CDR2 FQNNGV. Trimming pared 0 bases from V and 6 bases from J, leaving 14 bases between. The CDR3 here is CASSLEAGVRSGELFF. The CDR3 coding sequence is TGTGCCAGCAGCTTAGAGGCAGGGGTTAGGTCCGGGGAGCTGTTTTTT.

This sequence joins TRBV6-2 or TRBV6-3 and TRBJ1-5; TRBD1 is a possible D gene (6 bases). There are 15 residues in the CDR3. CDR1 MNHEY and CDR2 SVGEGT come from the germline V gene. Trimming shortened V by 6 bases and J by 4 bases, and 16 bases separated the two germline ends. This CDR3 is CASSLGTGTNQPQHF. In DNA form, the CDR3 reads TGTGCCAGCAGCCTCGGGACGGGGACAAATCAGCCCCAGCATTTT.

The chain combines TRBV27 with TRBJ2-3; possibly TRBD2 for D (7 bases). Between the trimmed V and J ends, which lost 4 bases and 6 bases, there was a span of 17 bases. CDR3 length: 15 residues. CDR1 and CDR2 from the germline V gene are MNHEY and SMNVEV (reference sequence). Written as DNA, the CDR3 is TGTGCCAGCAGTTCCTTCGCGGGGGCTGGGGATACGCAGTATTTT. As protein: CASSSFAGAGDTQYF.

J is TRBJ1-4 and V is TRBV11-2, with a tentative D call TRBD1 (5 bases). The CDR3 totals 15 residues. CDR1 and CDR2 from the germline V gene are SGHAT and FQNNGV. Trimming took 4 bases from V and 2 from J, leaving 11 bases between them. CDR3 nucleotides: TGTGCCAGCAGCTCGGGACTCTGGACTAATGAAAAACTGTTTTTT. It is translated as CASSSGLWTNEKLFF.

CDR3 loop: CASSYRQANYGYTF. The CDR3, as DNA: TGTGCCAGCAGTTACAGACAGGCTAACTATGGCTACACCTTC. The J gene is TRBJ1-2, the V gene TRBV6-5; D is possibly TRBD1 (6 bases). Germline lookup yields CDR1 MNHEY and CDR2 SVGAGI. This CDR3 is built from 14 residues. V was cut by 2 bases and J by 0 bases, with 7 bases left in between.

This clone was found a few times. The CDR3 protein is CASSLGLQGSNEQFF. The CDR3 DNA follows: TGTGCCAGCAGCTTAGGCCTACAAGGGAGCAATGAGCAGTTCTTC. The chain recombines TRBV13 with TRBJ2-1, with D possibly TRBD2 on 5 matching bases. Between the trimmed V and J ends, which lost 0 bases and 6 bases, there was a span of 12 bases. Germline loops: CDR1 PRHDT, CDR2 FYEKMQ (reference sequence). The CDR3 has 15 residues. Full variable domain (remainder filled in from reference TRBV13 and TRBJ2-1): AAGVIQSPRHLIKEKRETATLKCYPIPRHDTVYWYQQGPGQDPQFLISFYEKMQSDKGSIPDRFSAQQFSDYHSELNMSSLELGDSALYFCASSLGLQGSNEQFFGPGTRLTVL.

In this sample, this clone turned up a few times. V usage is TRBV7-9 and J usage is TRBJ2-5; 11 bases line up with TRBD2. This CDR3 comprises 16 residues. Germline-derived CDR1 and CDR2 are SEHNR and FQNEAQ (reference sequence). V dropped 3 bases and J dropped 0; count of bases not matched to a gene: 3. Written as DNA, the CDR3 is TGTGCCAGCAGCTTCCCGACTAGCGGGGACCAAGAGACCCAGTACTTC. Encoded protein: CASSFPTSGDQETQYF.

The chain has TRBV10-2 and TRBJ2-5; no definite D call. CDR1 and CDR2 (germline): WSHSY, SAAADI. V gave up 2 bases and J gave up 5 bases, with 6 bases separating them. The CDR3 is 12 residues long. The CDR3 sequence is CASSEQWETQYF. CDR3 in DNA: TGCGCCAGCAGTGAGCAGTGGGAGACCCAGTACTTC.

The CDR3 region has the DNA TGTGCCAGCAGCGTAGGGGAGGGGAACACCGGGGAGCTGTTTTTT. As protein: CASSVGEGNTGELFF. This chain uses TRBV9 with TRBJ2-2, with 7 positions matching TRBD2. V shed 0 bases and J 1 base; nucleotides not matched to a gene: 0. There are 15 residues in the CDR3. The germline V gene has CDR1 SGDLS and CDR2 YYNGEE.

This clone was seen only a few times. This chain uses TRBV18 with TRBJ2-7; 13 bases align to TRBD2. The CDR3 runs to 20 residues. The J segment lost 3 bases and the V segment lost 1 base, leaving 15 bases of the junction unmatched. CDR1 and CDR2 from the germline V gene are KGHSH and LQKENI. Here the CDR3 DNA reads TGTGCCAGCTCACCACGTGTGTTGGGGACTAGCGGGAATATTTACTACGAGCAGTACTTC. It yields the protein CASSPRVLGTSGNIYYEQYF.

This clone was picked up a small number of times. CDR3 residues: CASSELRARSQHF. Here the CDR3 DNA reads TGTGCCAGCAGTGAACTGCGAGCCCGGTCCCAGCATTTT. This chain uses TRBV6-1 with TRBJ1-5; D is unclear. V dropped 2 bases and J dropped 11 bases, with 13 bases sitting between them. The CDR3 loop spans 13 amino acids. Germline V lookup: CDR1 MNHNS, CDR2 SASEGT.

This rearrangement joins TRBV7-2 to TRBJ2-7, with 9 positions matching TRBD2. The CDR3 extends over 15 amino acids. The V gene's germline CDR1 is SGHTA and CDR2 FQGNSA. The V gene end was trimmed by 3 bases and the J gene end by 4 bases; junction bases not matched to a gene: 7. In nucleotides, the CDR3 is TGTGCCAGCAGCTTTGGCGGGGGGGTTAAGTACGAGCAGTACTTC. Translated: CASSFGGGVKYEQYF.

CDR3 bases: TGTGCCAGCAGTTTCCTCCGGGGCGGGGGGGCCTTCAATGAGCAGTTCTTC. This sequence encodes CASSFLRGGGAFNEQFF. This rearrangement joins TRBV27 to TRBJ2-1; 9 bases map to TRBD2. The trim removed 3 bases at V and 6 bases at J, leaving 12 bases unmatched. Per the germline V gene, CDR1 is MNHEY and CDR2 is SMNVEV (reference sequence). The CDR3 length is 17 residues.